These 32 T cell receptor beta chains were sequenced from one sample in a study of T cells in Graves' hyperthyroidism and ophthalmopathy (dated by TCRdb to about 2019). Receptors were amplified or captured by multiplex PCR. Sequencing was performed on an Illumina HiSeq 2000. TCR beta CDR3 regions were amplified from RNA transcripts. The TCR CDR3 was subjected to a first round of RT-PCR using the HTBI primer set and the Qiagen OneStep RT-PCR kit. The public reads were reanalyzed by TCRdb: fastp trimming at Q25, MiXCR alignment, in-frame beta chains only. For every CDR3 protein sequence, its rows merge into one entry that carries the most common genes and DNA. For this sample there are about 700,000 distinct CDR3 sequences; around 13% appear just once. The ten largest clonotypes hold roughly a tenth of the sample. Sample: blood. These receptors originate from a woman in her late teens or twenties with Graves' hyperthyroidism.

This clonotype showed up many times. This sequence joins TRBV5-5 and TRBJ2-3; TRBD2 aligns across 10 bases. Per germline, CDR1 SGHKS and CDR2 YYEKEE (reference sequence). CDR3 length equals 15 residues. Germline trimming cut 0 bases from V and 7 bases from J; bases unmatched to any gene: 5. The CDR3 region has the DNA TGTGCCAGCAGCTTGGAAGCGGGAGGGCTATATACGCAGTATTTT. Residues: CASSLEAGGLYTQYF.

The chain combines TRBV29-1 with TRBJ2-3, with 10 nucleotides matching TRBD1. This CDR3 region has 14 residues. Per the germline V gene, CDR1 is SQVTM and CDR2 is ANQGSEA. With 4 bases clipped from V and 2 bases from J, the junction kept 3 bases outside the gene matches. Written as DNA, the CDR3 is TGCAGCGTTGGGGACAGGGGACCCACAGATACGCAGTATTTT. It yields the protein CSVGDRGPTDTQYF.

This clonotype was observed at least ten times. This sequence joins TRBV28 and TRBJ1-5; the match to TRBD1 covers 7 bases. Trimming cost V 7 bases and J 4 bases; bases outside gene matches: 10. The CDR3 has 15 amino acids. The germline V gene has CDR1 MDHEN and CDR2 SYDVKM. The CDR3 spells CASTLTPTGNQPQHF. CDR3 sequence (DNA): TGTGCCAGCACCCTGACGCCGACAGGGAATCAGCCCCAGCATTTT. Together with reference TRBV28 and TRBJ1-5, the CDR3 gives the full variable domain: DVKVTQSSRYLVKRTGEKVFLECVQDMDHENMFWYRQDPGLGLRLIYFSYDVKMKEKGDIPEGYSVSREKKERFSLILESASTNQTSMYLCASTLTPTGNQPQHFGDGTRLSIL.

The chain uses TRBV28 and TRBJ2-7, with D uncertain. Trimming took 2 bases from V and 7 from J, leaving 6 bases between them. CDR1 is MDHEN and CDR2 is SYDVKM in the germline V gene. There are 11 residues in the CDR3. CDR3 sequence: CASSLMGEQYF. The CDR3 nucleotides read TGTGCCAGCAGTTTAATGGGTGAGCAGTACTTC.

This clonotype appeared many times. The rearrangement joins TRBV6-1 to TRBJ2-6; D ambiguous. The CDR3 consists of 14 residues. Trimming left V 7 bases short and J 0 bases short, with 7 bases between. Germline values: CDR1 MNHNS, CDR2 SASEGT. The DNA for the CDR3 is TGTGCCAGCATCGAAACCTCTGGGGCCAACGTCCTGACTTTC. The encoded protein is CASIETSGANVLTF.

This clonotype has at least ten counts. The V and J genes are TRBV9 and TRBJ2-1; 11 bases map to TRBD2. Per the germline V gene, CDR1 is SGDLS and CDR2 is YYNGEE. The CDR3 is made up of 15 amino acids. The ends lost 2 bases at V and 6 bases at J; junction bases unmatched: 4. The CDR3: CASSVSGRAINEQFF. The CDR3 DNA reads as TGTGCCAGCAGCGTTAGCGGGAGGGCCATCAATGAGCAGTTCTTC.

Many counts were recorded for this clonotype. The chain employs TRBV25-1 and TRBJ2-7; 11 nucleotides agree with TRBD2. The CDR3 runs to 17 residues. Germline V CDR1 and CDR2: MGHDK, SYGVNS. V was clipped by 4 bases and J by 4 bases; unmatched bases: 12. This chain's CDR3 is CASSGGVGSGRGYEQYF. The CDR3, as DNA: TGTGCCAGCAGTGGGGGGGTTGGTAGCGGGAGGGGATACGAGCAGTACTTC.

This clonotype has ten or more counts. This chain joins TRBV2 and TRBJ2-1, with 13 bases identical to TRBD2. CDR3 size: 15 residues. The V gene end was trimmed by 7 bases and the J gene end by 6 bases; junction bases not matched to a gene: 6. CDR1 is SNHLY, CDR2 FYNNEI, per germline. The CDR3 bases are TGTGCCAGCACCAGTACTAGCGGGAGGGGCAATGAGCAGTTCTTC. It is translated as CASTSTSGRGNEQFF.

The genes are TRBV27 and TRBJ2-1, with a tentative D call TRBD2 (6 bases). CDR3 length equals 15 residues. The germline CDR1 and CDR2 sequences are MNHEY and SMNVEV (reference sequence). Deletions cut 5 bases from V and 4 bases from J, with 15 bases between. For the CDR3, the DNA is TGTGCCAGCAGTATCCTAGCGTCGAGATACAATGAGCAGTTCTTC. It translates to CASSILASRYNEQFF.

This clonotype has just a few counts. This chain connects TRBV15 to TRBJ2-7; 9 bases are shared with TRBD2. The CDR3 consists of 14 residues. J gave up 6 bases and V 4 bases, and 7 bases lay outside the gene matches. Germline V gives CDR1 LNHNV, CDR2 YYDKDF (reference sequence). In DNA, the CDR3 is TGTGCCACCAGCATGGGCGGGAGGGCCGTCGAGCAGTACTTC. This sequence encodes CATSMGGRAVEQYF.

In this sample, this clonotype turned up many times. The rearrangement uses TRBV28 and TRBJ2-3, with no clear D. The CDR3 loop spans 14 amino acids. Germline CDR1 MDHEN, CDR2 SYDVKM. The V end was cut by 6 bases, the J end by 4 bases, with 14 bases between. Here the CDR3 reads CASSRRSLPDTQYF. The DNA for the CDR3 is TGTGCCAGCAGCCGTAGGAGCCTCCCAGATACGCAGTATTTT.

This clonotype was seen a few times. This rearrangement joins TRBV5-5 to TRBJ1-1; unclear D gene. With 0 bases removed from V and 8 bases from J, the gap between germline ends came to 11 bases. Germline CDR1 and CDR2: SGHKS and YYEKEE (reference sequence). The CDR3 consists of 13 residues. CDR3 region: CASSLDLGQEAFF. CDR3 coding DNA: TGTGCCAGCAGCTTGGATTTAGGCCAAGAAGCTTTCTTT.

The table lists this clonotype with a few counts. This chain joins TRBV19 and TRBJ1-1, with 7 bases identical to TRBD1. The CDR3 is 16 residues long. Germline values: CDR1 LNHDA, CDR2 SQIVND (reference sequence). The V and J ends lost 10 bases and 1 base, in that order; junction bases with no gene match: 15. The CDR3 DNA sequence: TGTGCCACTCTTGGAAAAAGACAGGGCCAGAACACTGAAGCTTTCTTT. The encoded protein is CATLGKRQGQNTEAFF.

This clonotype was observed a handful of times. The J gene is TRBJ2-3, the V gene TRBV18; D gene unclear. Germline V gene sequence: CDR1 KGHSH, CDR2 LQKENI. This CDR3 contains 14 residues. Deletions cut 3 bases from V and 4 bases from J, with 11 bases between. The CDR3 region is CASSPPEKSDTQYF. CDR3 coding DNA: TGTGCCAGCTCACCGCCAGAGAAGTCAGATACGCAGTATTTT.

The rearrangement links TRBV5-6 to TRBJ2-7; TRBD1 agrees at 8 bases. The CDR3 is 14 residues long. After removal of 1 base from V and 6 bases from J, the junction contained 6 bases not matched to a gene. Germline-derived CDR1 and CDR2 are SGHDT and YYEEEE. The CDR3 DNA sequence: TGTGCCAGCAGCTTGCTTAGGACAGGGTTCGAGCAGTACTTC. Translation gives CASSLLRTGFEQYF.

This clonotype was detected many times. The genes are TRBV7-8 and TRBJ1-5; D remains unclear. Germline values: CDR1 SGHVS, CDR2 FQNEAQ. This CDR3 is 15 amino acids long. Trimming took off 1 base at V and 2 bases at J, with 9 bases between the two ends. The CDR3 bases are TGTGCCAGCAGCTTAGTCGCCTCGGGCAATCAGCCCCAGCATTTT. It is translated as CASSLVASGNQPQHF.

This clonotype was counted a few times. This chain uses TRBV9 with TRBJ2-6; maybe TRBD1 (5 bases). From germline, CDR1 is SGDLS and CDR2 YYNGEE. The CDR3 consists of 16 residues. Trimming took 3 bases from V and 0 from J, leaving 10 bases between them. CDR3 sequence (DNA): TGTGCCAGCAGCGCGGACACCGTCTCTGGGGCCAACGTCCTGACTTTC. This sequence encodes CASSADTVSGANVLTF.

This clonotype was counted many times. The chain employs TRBV6-1 and TRBJ1-2, with D perhaps matching TRBD1 (5 bases). The length of the CDR3 is 15 residues. In germline, CDR1 is MNHNS, CDR2 SASEGT. The germline V and J ends were trimmed by 4 bases and 6 bases, with 18 bases remaining between them. The CDR3 region is CASSAVLGTANGYTF. The CDR3 nucleotides are TGTGCCAGCAGTGCCGTTTTAGGGACGGCCAATGGCTACACCTTC.

This clonotype was recorded many times. The chain uses TRBV5-1 and TRBJ2-7, with 8 bases fitting TRBD1. Germline CDR1 SGHRS, CDR2 YFSETQ. The CDR3 sequence is 15 residues long. V lost 4 bases to trimming and J lost 2 bases; unmatched junction nucleotides: 8. CDR3: CASSLKDRAAYEQYF. In DNA, the CDR3 is TGCGCCAGCAGCCTCAAGGACAGGGCCGCCTACGAGCAGTACTTC.

This clonotype was counted many times. The V call is TRBV28, the J call TRBJ2-7, with 9 positions matching TRBD1. The junction had 5 bases not matched to a gene; V was cut back by 7 bases and J by 1 base. The CDR3 extends over 14 amino acids. Germline V gives CDR1 MDHEN, CDR2 SYDVKM. The CDR3 protein is CASNRDRVSYEQYF. The CDR3 nucleotides are TGTGCCAGCAATCGGGACAGGGTGTCCTACGAGCAGTACTTC.

The V call is TRBV25-1, the J call TRBJ2-5; 11 nucleotides match TRBD1. The germline V gene has CDR1 MGHDK and CDR2 SYGVNS. Germline trimming cut 6 bases from V and 2 bases from J; bases unmatched to any gene: 5. This CDR3 has 15 residues. DNA for the CDR3: TGTGCCAGCAGCAGGGGACAGGGGGTACAAGAGACCCAGTACTTC. Protein product: CASSRGQGVQETQYF.

This clonotype appeared a few times. This chain connects TRBV9 to TRBJ1-6; maybe TRBD1 (5 bases). The CDR3 extends over 15 amino acids. Trimming shortened V by 0 bases and J by 7 bases, and 11 bases separated the two germline ends. Per germline, CDR1 SGDLS and CDR2 YYNGEE. CDR3 amino acids: CASSVDTGLNSPLHF. As DNA, the CDR3 is TGTGCCAGCAGCGTAGATACAGGCTTAAATTCACCCCTCCACTTT.

This clonotype has just a few counts. The V call is TRBV15, the J call TRBJ1-4; D gene unclear. There are 15 residues in the CDR3. The V gene's germline CDR1 is LNHNV and CDR2 YYDKDF (reference sequence). V shed 5 bases and J shed 4 bases, with 14 bases lying between them. Here the CDR3 DNA reads TGTGCCACCAGCGCCGGGGTAGGGAATAATGAAAAACTGTTTTTT. Amino acids: CATSAGVGNNEKLFF.

In this sample, this clonotype turned up a few times. This chain joins TRBV5-1 and TRBJ2-7; perhaps TRBD2 as D (6 bases). The CDR3 has 13 residues. V was cut by 0 bases and J by 7 bases, with 11 bases left in between. Germline V CDR1 and CDR2: SGHRS, YFSETQ. CDR3 nucleotides: TGCGCCAGCAGCTTGGCGGAGGGACGAGAGCAGTACTTC. This translates into CASSLAEGREQYF.

This clonotype was detected only a few times. This sequence joins TRBV6-6 and TRBJ2-7; 12 positions match TRBD2. The CDR3 is made up of 17 amino acids. V shed 0 bases and J 3 bases; nucleotides not matched to a gene: 6. In germline, CDR1 is MNHNY, CDR2 SVGAGI (reference sequence). In nucleotides, the CDR3 is TGTGCCAGCAGTTACTCGAGTCTAGCGGGAGGGCTCTACGAGCAGTACTTC. It translates to CASSYSSLAGGLYEQYF.

The genes are TRBV4-2 and TRBJ2-5; 8 bases fit TRBD2. This CDR3 spans 14 amino acids. CDR1 is LGHNA, CDR2 YNFKEQ, per germline. V was clipped by 4 bases and J by 5 bases; unmatched bases: 6. For the CDR3, the DNA is TGTGCCAGCAGCCCCGGGACTAGTGTGGAGACCCAGTACTTC. It yields the protein CASSPGTSVETQYF.

In this sample, this clonotype turned up many times. This chain uses TRBV6-1 with TRBJ1-1; 9 nucleotides match TRBD1. Germline V CDR1 and CDR2: MNHNS, SASEGT. This CDR3 region has 16 residues. The trim removed 6 bases at V and 2 bases at J, leaving 10 bases unmatched. DNA of the CDR3: TGTGCCAGCAGAGGAGGCGGGACAGGGTCCAACACTGAAGCTTTCTTT. Encoded protein: CASRGGGTGSNTEAFF.

This clonotype appeared many times. J is TRBJ1-4 and V is TRBV12-3 or TRBV12-4; no reliable D call. CDR3 length equals 15 residues. V was cut by 6 bases and J by 7 bases, with 18 bases left in between. This CDR3 is CASSRTSQSGEKLFF. The CDR3 bases are TGTGCCAGCAGCAGGACCTCCCAGTCAGGTGAAAAACTGTTTTTT.

This clonotype was counted at least ten times. The J gene is TRBJ2-7, the V gene TRBV18, with D perhaps being TRBD1 or TRBD2 (5 bases each). Looked up from germline, CDR1 is KGHSH and CDR2 is LQKENI. Trimming removed 5 bases from V and 2 bases from J, with 10 bases in between. This CDR3 is 13 amino acids long. The CDR3: CASSDQGAYEQYF. CDR3 nucleotide sequence: TGTGCCAGCTCAGACCAGGGAGCCTACGAGCAGTACTTC.

The chain employs TRBV20-1 and TRBJ1-5; D perhaps matches TRBD1 (5 bases). Trimming stripped 0 bases from V and 6 bases from J, with 15 bases between. This CDR3 is 15 amino acids long. The germline gives CDR1 DFQATT, CDR2 SNEGSKA (reference sequence). CDR3 region: CSARDPWGTGQPQHF. The CDR3 coding sequence is TGCAGTGCTAGAGACCCGTGGGGCACGGGTCAGCCCCAGCATTTT.

This chain links TRBV6-1 with TRBJ1-5; D uncertain. CDR1 MNHNS and CDR2 SASEGT come from the germline V gene. Trimming took 7 bases from V and 7 from J, leaving 20 bases between them. The CDR3 is made up of 15 amino acids. In DNA form, the CDR3 reads TGTGCCAGCACTTCGACACTCGGTATCAGACAGCCCCAGCATTTT. It translates to CASTSTLGIRQPQHF.

This clonotype was seen many times. The rearrangement uses TRBV28 and TRBJ2-1; TRBD2 matches 9 bases. CDR1 is MDHEN, CDR2 SYDVKM, per germline. This CDR3 is 14 amino acids long. V trimming: 5 bases; J trimming: 9 bases; junction bases outside the gene matches: 8. In DNA, the CDR3 is TGTGCCAGCAGTGAGACCGGGACTAGCACTGAGCAGTTCTTC. It yields the protein CASSETGTSTEQFF.